This T cell receptor (beta chain) stems from a study of blood T cell repertoires in COVID-19. Study-level information: COVID-19 samples, acute and convalescent, were from the United States, Italy and Spain. Sources were T cells, B-cell-depleted T cells, or PBMCs; the material itself was cDNA or gDNA.

The table came from immunoSEQ multiplex PCR; TCRdb's copy has only in-frame clones and leaves some out. The sample records a few hundred thousand clones, approximately 90% being singletons. Followed over time, Seattle patients had been enrolled while infection was active. CDR1 and CDR2 (germline): SGHVS, FQNEAQ. The V and J ends lost 5 bases and 4 bases respectively, with 9 bases between them. CDR3 size: 13 residues. Sample: peripheral blood. The rearrangement links TRBV7-8 to TRBJ1-5, with D perhaps TRBD1 (6 bases). The source of this sequence is a man younger than 35 with COVID-19, enrolled during active disease. CDR3 region: CASSRGQNQPQHF. DNA for the CDR3: TGTGCCAGCAGCCGTGGACAGAATCAGCCCCAGCATTTT.